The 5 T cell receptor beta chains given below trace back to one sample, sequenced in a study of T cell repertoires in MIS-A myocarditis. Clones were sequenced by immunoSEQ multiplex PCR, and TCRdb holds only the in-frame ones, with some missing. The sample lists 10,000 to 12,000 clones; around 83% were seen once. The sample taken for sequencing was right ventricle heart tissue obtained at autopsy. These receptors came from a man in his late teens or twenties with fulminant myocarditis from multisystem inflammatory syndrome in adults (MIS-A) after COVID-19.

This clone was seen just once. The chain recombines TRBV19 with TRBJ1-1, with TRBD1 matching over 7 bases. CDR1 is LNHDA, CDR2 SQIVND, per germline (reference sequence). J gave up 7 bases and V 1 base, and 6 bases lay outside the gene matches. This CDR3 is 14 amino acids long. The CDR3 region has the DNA TGTGCCAGTAGTATAGCAGGGGGATTGGATGAAGCTTTCTTT. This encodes CASSIAGGLDEAFF.

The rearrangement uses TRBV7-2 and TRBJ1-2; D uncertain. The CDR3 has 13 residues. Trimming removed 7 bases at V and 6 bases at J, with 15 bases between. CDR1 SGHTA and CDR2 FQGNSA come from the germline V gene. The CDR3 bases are TGTGCCAGCAAATTAAAACTGGAAAATGGCTACACCTTC. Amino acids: CASKLKLENGYTF.

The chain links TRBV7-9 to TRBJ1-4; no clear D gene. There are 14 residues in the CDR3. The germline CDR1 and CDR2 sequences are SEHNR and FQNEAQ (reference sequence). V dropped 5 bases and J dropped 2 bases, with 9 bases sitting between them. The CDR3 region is CASSTQRTNEKLFF. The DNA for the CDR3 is TGTGCCAGCAGCACACAGCGCACTAATGAAAAACTGTTTTTT. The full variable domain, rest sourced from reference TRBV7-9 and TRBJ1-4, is DTGVSQNPRHKITKRGQNVTFRCDPISEHNRLYWYRQTLGQGPEFLTYFQNEAQLEKSRLLSDRFSAERPKGSFSTLEIQRTEQGDSAMYLCASSTQRTNEKLFFGSGTQLSVL.

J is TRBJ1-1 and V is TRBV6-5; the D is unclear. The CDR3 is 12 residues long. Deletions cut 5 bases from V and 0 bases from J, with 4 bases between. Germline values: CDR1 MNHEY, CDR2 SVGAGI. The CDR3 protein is CASSNMNTEAFF. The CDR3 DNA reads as TGTGCCAGCAGTAACATGAACACTGAAGCTTTCTTT.

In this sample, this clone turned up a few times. CDR3 sequence reads: CASSQTGNQPQHF. The CDR3 coding sequence is TGTGCCAGCAGCCAGACCGGGAATCAGCCCCAGCATTTT. The chain is built from TRBV11-2 and TRBJ1-5; no firm D call. Trimming shortened V by 5 bases and J by 4 bases, and 9 bases separated the two germline ends. Germline V CDR1 and CDR2: SGHAT, FQNNGV. The CDR3 length is 13 residues.